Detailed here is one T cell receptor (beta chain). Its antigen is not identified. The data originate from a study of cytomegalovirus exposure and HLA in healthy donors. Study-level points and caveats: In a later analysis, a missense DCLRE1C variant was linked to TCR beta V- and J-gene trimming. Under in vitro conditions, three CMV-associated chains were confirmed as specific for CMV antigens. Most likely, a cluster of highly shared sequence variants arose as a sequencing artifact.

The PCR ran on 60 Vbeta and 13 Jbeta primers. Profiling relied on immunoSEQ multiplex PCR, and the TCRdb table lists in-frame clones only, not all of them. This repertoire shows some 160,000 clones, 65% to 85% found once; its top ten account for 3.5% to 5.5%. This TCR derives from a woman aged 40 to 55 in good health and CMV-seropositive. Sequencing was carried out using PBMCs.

Here the CDR3 DNA reads TGTGCCAGCTCACCAGGAGGACAGGGGGTCACCGGGGAGCTGTTTTTT. Amino acids: CASSPGGQGVTGELFF. V is TRBV18 and J is TRBJ2-2, with 10 nucleotides matching TRBD1. This CDR3 contains 16 residues. Germline lookup yields CDR1 KGHSH and CDR2 LQKENI. V lost 2 bases, J lost 4 bases, and 4 bases stayed unmatched.